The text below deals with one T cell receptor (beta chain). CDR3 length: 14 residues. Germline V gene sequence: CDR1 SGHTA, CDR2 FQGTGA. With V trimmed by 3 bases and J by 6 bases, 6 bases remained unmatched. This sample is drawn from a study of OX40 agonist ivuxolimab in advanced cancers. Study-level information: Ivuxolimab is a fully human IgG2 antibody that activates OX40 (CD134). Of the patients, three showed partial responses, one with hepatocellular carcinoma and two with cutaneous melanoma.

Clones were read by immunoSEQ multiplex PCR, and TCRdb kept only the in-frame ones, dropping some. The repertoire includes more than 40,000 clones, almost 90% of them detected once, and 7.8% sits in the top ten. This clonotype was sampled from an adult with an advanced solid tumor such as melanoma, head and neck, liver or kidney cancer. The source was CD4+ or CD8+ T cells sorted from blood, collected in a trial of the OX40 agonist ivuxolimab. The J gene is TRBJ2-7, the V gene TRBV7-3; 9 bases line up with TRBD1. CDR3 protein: CASSLTGGAPEQYF. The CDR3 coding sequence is TGTGCCAGCAGCTTGACAGGGGGTGCGCCCGAGCAGTACTTC.